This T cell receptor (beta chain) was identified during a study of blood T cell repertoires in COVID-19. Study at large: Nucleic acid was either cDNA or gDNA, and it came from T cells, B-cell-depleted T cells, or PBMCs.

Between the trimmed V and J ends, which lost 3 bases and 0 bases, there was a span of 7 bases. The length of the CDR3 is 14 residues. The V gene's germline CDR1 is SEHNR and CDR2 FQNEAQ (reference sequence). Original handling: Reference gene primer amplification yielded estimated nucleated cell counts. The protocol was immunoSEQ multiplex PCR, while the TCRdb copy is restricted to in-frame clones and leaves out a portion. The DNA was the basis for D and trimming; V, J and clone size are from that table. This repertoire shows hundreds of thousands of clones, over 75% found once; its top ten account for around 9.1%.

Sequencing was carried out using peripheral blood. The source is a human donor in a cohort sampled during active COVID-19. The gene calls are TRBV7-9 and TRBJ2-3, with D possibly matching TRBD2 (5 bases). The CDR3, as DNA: TGTGCCAGCAGCTTCTCGGGAAGCACAGATACGCAGTATTTT. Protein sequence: CASSFSGSTDTQYF.